This T cell receptor beta chain appears in the sequencing data of a study of T cells after yellow fever vaccination. Study outcomes and limitations: Abundant contaminating clonotypes from the bulk population could appear in FACS-sorted repertoires.

As concerns this clonotype: Its matching antigen is unknown.

Germline V gene lookup returns CDR1 LNHDA and CDR2 SQIVND (reference sequence). The V and J ends lost 8 bases and 2 bases, in that order; junction bases with no gene match: 10. The CDR3 runs to 15 residues. Template switching with 5'RACE generated the TCR cDNA and added a universal primer site and UMIs. TCRdb fed the 5' RACE reads into MiXCR, producing one record per CDR3 protein. The table records 300,000 to 400,000 distinct CDR3 sequences, 8.7% of them present only once. The clonotype originates from a man aged 18 to 30 who received the YFV17D yellow fever vaccine. Sequenced here: PBMCs, sampled on the day of the first yellow fever vaccination. V gene TRBV19 combines with J gene TRBJ2-3; 7 bases are shared with TRBD2. In DNA, the CDR3 is TGTGCCAGTTCGCCCCTAGCGGTGATCACAGATACGCAGTATTTT. Protein product: CASSPLAVITDTQYF.